This T cell receptor beta chain was profiled in a study of CD8+CD57+ T cells in acquired aplastic anemia. Study details: Isolated CD4+ and CD8+ cells, once sorted, yielded DNA averaging roughly 3 ug.

Genomic DNA acted as the template from which TCR beta VDJ combination and CDR3 sequence profiling were carried out. TCRdb ran MiXCR on the reads and lists one entry per CDR3 protein. This repertoire shows 100,000 to 120,000 distinct CDR3 sequences, roughly 51% found once; its top ten account for about a third. Trimming left V 4 bases short and J 8 bases short, with 12 bases between. The CDR3 is 13 amino acids. Germline V lookup: CDR1 SGDLS, CDR2 YYNGEE. Regarding the study as a whole: Patients showed no significant difference from controls in CD8+ Simpson's diversity. The study identified under 30 CD8+ CDR3 sequences shared by patients and controls.

Ten or more counts support this clonotype. What it binds is not known. The chain combines TRBV9 with TRBJ1-4, with a tentative D call TRBD1 (5 bases). The receptor was isolated from a human donor in good health, serving as a control. The sequenced sample was sorted CD4+, CD8+, or CD8+CD57+ T cells (not recorded which) from PBMCs. The CDR3, as DNA: TGTGCCAGCAGCCGGCGGGGCGGCGAAAAACTGTTTTTT. As protein: CASSRRGGEKLFF.